This TCR beta chain was retrieved from a study of molecular identifiers for immune sequencing clone quantification. Study outcomes and limitations: Investigators reportedly could detect spiked Jurkat TCR RNA from one cell among 980,000 or so naive cells.

In the sort, naive CD8 T cells were defined as CD8+CD4-CCR7+CD45RA+. With regard to this clonotype: Its antigen remains unidentified. The junction shows a germline mismatch at one end, possibly a read error.

TCRdb called the PCR reads again in MiXCR, with one record for every CDR3 protein. Of some 680,000 distinct CDR3 sequences listed, about 25% are singletons. Germline CDR1 and CDR2: SNHLY and FYNNEI. The CDR3 consists of 15 residues. The sequencing input was naive CD8+ T cells from blood, with Jurkat cell RNA spiked in. Described subset: FACS-sorted CD8+CD4-CCR7+CD45RA+ naive T cells. The clonotype originates from a human donor in good health. Some libraries in this study had Jurkat cell RNA spiked in. The chain joins TRBV2 to TRBJ2-3, with a possible D match to TRBD2 (7 bases). The CDR3 DNA follows: TGTGCCAGCAGTTTGGGGGCTAGCGGCACAGATACGCGGTATTTT. Translating it yields CASSLGASGTDTRYF.